Below, 17 T cell receptor beta chains from the same sample are listed, as sequenced in a study of shared clonotypes between healthy human individuals. The assay was immunoSEQ multiplex PCR, and TCRdb's table has in-frame clones only and misses some. Of more than 2 million clones listed, around 93% are singletons. Naive-designated CD8 cells lacked CD45RO, were positively enriched for CCR7, and omitted terminally differentiated effector memory CD45RA+ cells. The material sequenced was naive CD8+ T cells from PBMCs. These receptors were obtained from a man between 18 and 29 years old in good health. Some clones in this sample may be carry-over from other donors' samples.

The rearrangement joins TRBV25-1 to TRBJ1-5, with a possible D match to TRBD1 (5 bases). The germline CDR1 and CDR2 sequences are MGHDK and SYGVNS. V lost 5 bases to trimming and J lost 7 bases, with 15 bases between them. The CDR3 length is 14 residues. The CDR3 DNA sequence: TGTGCCAGCAGTCCCCACAGGCTTGGCCAGCCCCAGCATTTT. Translated: CASSPHRLGQPQHF.

To note about this clone: The sample has other DNA sequences that encode this CDR3 too. The V and J genes are TRBV7-9 and TRBJ2-7; 10 bases align to TRBD2. J was trimmed by 2 bases and V by 5 bases; bases with no gene match: 6. The CDR3 is made up of 15 amino acids. Looked up from germline, CDR1 is SEHNR and CDR2 is FQNEAQ (reference sequence). The CDR3: CASSPRTSGPYEQYF. CDR3 nucleotides: TGTGCCAGCAGCCCACGGACTAGCGGACCCTACGAGCAGTACTTC.

The count of this clone is one. This chain joins TRBV15 and TRBJ2-1, with D perhaps TRBD2 (6 bases). Trimming left V 6 bases short and J 8 bases short, with 17 bases between. This CDR3 contains 14 residues. The V gene's germline CDR1 is LNHNV and CDR2 YYDKDF (reference sequence). The CDR3 DNA reads TGTGCCACCAGGGACTACCCGGGATTCCATGAGCAGTTCTTC. It translates to CATRDYPGFHEQFF.

This chain uses TRBV14 with TRBJ1-5; a weak D match, TRBD1 (5 bases). Germline CDR1 and CDR2: SGHDN and FVKESK. Trimming stripped 4 bases from V and 3 bases from J, with 10 bases between. This CDR3 has 14 residues. The CDR3: CASSLRQINQPQHF. DNA for the CDR3: TGTGCCAGCAGCCTGAGACAGATCAATCAGCCCCAGCATTTT. The whole variable domain, filled in from reference TRBV14 and TRBJ1-5, reads EAGVTQFPSHSVIEKGQTVTLRCDPISGHDNLYWYRRVMGKEIKFLLHFVKESKQDESGMPNNRFLAERTGGTYSTLKVQPAELEDSGVYFCASSLRQINQPQHFGDGTRLSIL.

The rearrangement joins TRBV4-1 to TRBJ2-7, with 12 bases matching TRBD2. The germline V gene has CDR1 MGHRA and CDR2 YSYEKL. J gave up 6 bases and V 3 bases, and 6 bases lay outside the gene matches. The CDR3 totals 15 residues. The DNA of the CDR3 is TGCGCCAGCAGCCAGGGCCTAGCGGGAGGGGCCGAGCAGTACTTC. Residues: CASSQGLAGGAEQYF.

V is TRBV28 and J is TRBJ2-7; 10 bases fit TRBD2. With 6 bases clipped from V and 3 bases from J, the junction kept 11 bases outside the gene matches. Germline CDR1 and CDR2: MDHEN and SYDVKM. CDR3 size: 16 residues. The CDR3 loop reads CASSPSWGLARYEQYF. CDR3 nucleotide sequence: TGTGCCAGCAGCCCGAGCTGGGGACTAGCGCGCTACGAGCAGTACTTC.

The chain joins TRBV28 to TRBJ2-5; TRBD1 matches at 10 bases. V dropped 5 bases and J dropped 9; count of bases not matched to a gene: 9. Germline loops: CDR1 MDHEN, CDR2 SYDVKM. The CDR3 extends over 14 amino acids. The CDR3 DNA reads TGTGCCAGCAGTCCCGGGACAGGGGCCCGATCCCAGTACTTC. Residues: CASSPGTGARSQYF.

This sequence joins TRBV28 and TRBJ1-2; D is uncertain. The CDR3 has 11 residues. With 5 bases removed from V and 14 bases from J, the gap between germline ends came to 15 bases. From germline, CDR1 is MDHEN and CDR2 SYDVKM. The CDR3 sequence: CASSPNSRCTF. CDR3 nucleotides: TGTGCCAGCAGTCCCAACTCAAGATGTACCTTC.

This chain connects TRBV6-6 to TRBJ2-7, with D unresolved. Per germline, CDR1 MNHNY and CDR2 SVGAGI (reference sequence). The CDR3 is 13 amino acids. Trimming stripped 2 bases from V and 4 bases from J, with 9 bases between. The CDR3: CASSYGVGYEQYF. CDR3 coding DNA: TGTGCCAGCAGTTACGGAGTCGGGTACGAGCAGTACTTC.

The J gene is TRBJ2-1, the V gene TRBV5-1; tentatively, D is TRBD2 (6 bases). The CDR3 is 15 residues long. Germline V gene lookup returns CDR1 SGHRS and CDR2 YFSETQ. V lost 5 bases to trimming and J lost 0 bases, with 12 bases between them. The CDR3 region has the DNA TGCGCCAGCAGATCATTAGCGGCCTCCTACAATGAGCAGTTCTTC. Protein: CASRSLAASYNEQFF.

This clone appeared a single time. V is TRBV28 and J is TRBJ1-5, with D unresolved. The CDR3 loop spans 14 amino acids. Germline V gene sequence: CDR1 MDHEN, CDR2 SYDVKM. The ends were cut back, 3 bases at V and 2 bases at J, with 8 bases in the middle. CDR3 loop: CASSLVAGNQPQHF. As DNA, the CDR3 is TGTGCCAGCAGTTTGGTGGCCGGCAATCAGCCCCAGCATTTT.

CDR3 coding DNA: TGTGCCAGCAGGCTAGCGGGAGCCGCGGGGACCGGGGAGCTGTTTTTT. This encodes CASRLAGAAGTGELFF. V is TRBV7-8 and J is TRBJ2-2; TRBD2 matches at 10 bases. The length of the CDR3 is 16 residues. Germline lookup yields CDR1 SGHVS and CDR2 FQNEAQ. V shed 6 bases and J 5 bases; nucleotides not matched to a gene: 9. Filled out from reference TRBV7-8 and TRBJ2-2, the complete variable domain reads GAGVSQSPRYKVAKRGQDVALRCDPISGHVSLFWYQQALGQGPEFLTYFQNEAQLDKSGLPSDRFFAERPEGSVSTLKIQRTQQEDSAVYLCASRLAGAAGTGELFFGEGSRLTVL.

The chain combines TRBV29-1 with TRBJ1-3; D remains ambiguous. The germline V gene encodes CDR1 SQVTM and CDR2 ANQGSEA. V was pared by 0 bases and J by 8 bases, with 17 bases between. This CDR3 is built from 15 residues. CDR3 sequence: CSVEELYGRDYTIYF. CDR3 DNA: TGCAGCGTTGAAGAACTCTACGGGCGCGATTACACCATATATTTT.

This clone was seen only once. J is TRBJ2-1 and V is TRBV5-1; 15 nucleotides match TRBD2. This CDR3 has 16 residues. Germline V gives CDR1 SGHRS, CDR2 YFSETQ. V shed 4 bases, J shed 6 bases, and the junction held 5 bases outside the gene matches. CDR3: CASSLGLAGGGNEQFF. The CDR3 bases are TGCGCCAGCAGCCTGGGACTAGCGGGAGGTGGCAATGAGCAGTTCTTC. Together with reference TRBV5-1 and TRBJ2-1, the CDR3 gives the full variable domain: KAGVTQTPRYLIKTRGQQVTLSCSPISGHRSVSWYQQTPGQGLQFLFEYFSETQRNKGNFPGRFSGRQFSNSRSEMNVSTLELGDSALYLCASSLGLAGGGNEQFFGPGTRLTVL.

This clone is a singleton in its sample. The J gene is TRBJ2-1, the V gene TRBV9; TRBD1 agrees at 8 bases. Germline trimming cut 1 base from V and 7 bases from J; bases unmatched to any gene: 7. CDR1 is SGDLS and CDR2 is YYNGEE in the germline V gene. The CDR3 extends over 15 amino acids. CDR3 DNA: TGTGCCAGCAGCGTAAGCTGGACAGGGAGGAATGAGCAGTTCTTC. Its protein is CASSVSWTGRNEQFF.

The CDR3 nucleotides read TGTGCCAGCAGTGAAAGCGCACCACCCTACGAGCAGTACTTC. Protein product: CASSESAPPYEQYF. The chain uses TRBV6-4 and TRBJ2-7; D gene unclear. The CDR3 consists of 14 residues. Germline-derived CDR1 and CDR2 are MRHNA and SNTAGT. V was shortened by 3 bases and J by 2 bases, with 11 bases between the two germline ends.

This clone showed up just a few times. This sequence joins TRBV6-1 and TRBJ1-1; D remains ambiguous. V was cut by 8 bases and J by 6 bases, with 7 bases left in between. This CDR3 spans 10 amino acids. CDR1 MNHNS and CDR2 SASEGT come from the germline V gene. Here the CDR3 reads CASVDAEAFF. CDR3 nucleotide sequence: TGTGCCAGCGTTGACGCTGAAGCTTTCTTT.